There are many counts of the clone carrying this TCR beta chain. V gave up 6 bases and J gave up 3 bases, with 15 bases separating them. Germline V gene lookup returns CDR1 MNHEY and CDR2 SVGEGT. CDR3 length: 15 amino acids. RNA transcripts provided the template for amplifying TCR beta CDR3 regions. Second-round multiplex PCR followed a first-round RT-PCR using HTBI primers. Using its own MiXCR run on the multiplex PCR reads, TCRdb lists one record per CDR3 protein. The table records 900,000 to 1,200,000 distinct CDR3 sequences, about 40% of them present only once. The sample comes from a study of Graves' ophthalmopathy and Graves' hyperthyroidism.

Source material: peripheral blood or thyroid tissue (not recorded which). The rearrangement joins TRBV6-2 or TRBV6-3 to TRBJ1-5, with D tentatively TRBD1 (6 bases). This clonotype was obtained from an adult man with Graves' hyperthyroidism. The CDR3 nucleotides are TGTGCCAGCAGCACACCGACAGGCCCCAATCAGCCCCAGCATTTT. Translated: CASSTPTGPNQPQHF.